The following is a TCR beta chain sequence with its context. Its cognate antigen is unknown. The CDR3 is made up of 13 amino acids. CDR1 and CDR2 (germline): KGHSH, LQKENI. Deletions cut 0 bases from V and 4 bases from J, with 6 bases between. Lysates of CMV-infected fibroblasts at around 9.1 ug/mL stimulated these cells. CD40L-negative CD69-negative CD45RO-high memory CD4+ T cells were sorted as populations depleted of antigen-responding cells. Donors had CD4+ T cell counts above 400 cells/uL and were CMV-seropositive. Anti-CD28/CD49d costimulation, CD40-blocking antibody and enfuvirtide were given to CD8-depleted PBMCs for less than 20 hours. The entry originates in a study of persistence of HIV-infected CD4 T cells. Study-level findings and limits: The rare CMV-responding cells with HIV-1 proviruses were not separately TCR-sequenced. Compared with CD3/CD28-stimulated cells, CMV- and Gag-responding cells showed lower TCRbeta richness.

The immunoSEQ assay was version 4, run in survey mode. Clones were read by immunoSEQ multiplex PCR, and TCRdb kept only the in-frame ones, dropping some. In the table there are 48,000 or so clones, 75% to 85% of which are singletons. Here the sequenced sample was CD4+ T cells sorted from PBMCs after approximately 19-hour stimulation, taken from a patient who received antiretroviral therapy. The sequence was collected from an adult man with HIV who was CMV-seropositive. The chain joins TRBV18 to TRBJ1-1, with D hard to call. The CDR3 loop reads CASSPPSVTEAFF. The CDR3 DNA reads as TGTGCCAGCTCACCACCGTCAGTCACTGAAGCTTTCTTT.